The next 2 T cell receptor beta chains were all read from a single sample in a study of response to subunit inactivated influenza vaccine. Via MiXCR, TCRdb re-called the RT-PCR reads, giving one row per CDR3 protein. The sample shows about half a million distinct CDR3 sequences, approximately 10% of them seen only once. The sequences come from PBMCs from blood, collected roughly 46 days after vaccination. The receptors were sampled from a man aged 50 to 59 who received an inactivated influenza vaccine.

The J gene is TRBJ2-6, the V gene TRBV7-9, with D possibly being TRBD1 (6 bases). Germline V gene lookup returns CDR1 SEHNR and CDR2 FQNEAQ (reference sequence). The CDR3 totals 15 residues. Trimming pared 4 bases from V and 4 bases from J, leaving 11 bases between. CDR3 loop: CASSSNRAGANVLTF. The CDR3, as DNA: TGTGCCAGCAGCTCTAACAGGGCCGGGGCCAACGTCCTGACTTTC.

This clonotype was observed many times. The chain combines TRBV10-3 with TRBJ2-5, with a tentative D call TRBD1 (5 bases). Germline values: CDR1 ENHRY, CDR2 SYGVKD. The CDR3 totals 14 residues. Between the trimmed V and J ends, which lost 6 bases and 2 bases, there was a span of 13 bases. CDR3: CAISQGARQETQYF. The CDR3 coding sequence is TGTGCCATCAGCCAAGGGGCTAGACAAGAGACCCAGTACTTC.